This TCR beta chain was documented in a study of lymphopenia after photon versus proton radiotherapy. The CDR3 length is 15 residues. Trimming took 4 bases from V and 3 from J, leaving 16 bases between them. Germline loops: CDR1 SQVTM, CDR2 ANQGSEA. Worth noting for this clone: As yet, its antigen is unknown.

Overall study findings and caveats: A bigger post-nadir fall in TCR diversity correlated inversely with survival time in deceased patients. Oligoclonal CD8+ Temra expansion after nadir drove photon patients' diversity drop. Under photons, naive T cells and diversity fell while effector/memory populations rose. Survival link was tested only in deceased patients; proton benefit remains a possibility.

This table comes from immunoSEQ multiplex PCR, and its TCRdb copy is limited to in-frame clones, with some not included. In the table there are tens of thousands of clones, about 88% of which are singletons. Source: peripheral blood, taken from a patient treated with proton-based radiotherapy. The sequence came from a man in his sixties with pancreatic cancer. This chain joins TRBV29-1 and TRBJ2-4; weak D call: TRBD1 (7 bases). The CDR3 DNA follows: TGCAGCGTTGTCAGGGGGGTAGGAGGCAAAAACATTCAGTACTTC. It yields the protein CSVVRGVGGKNIQYF.